The 32 T cell receptor beta chains below come from one sample, sequenced in a study of blood T cell repertoires in COVID-19. TCRdb's table, derived via immunoSEQ multiplex PCR, lists solely in-frame clones and lacks some. The table includes just over 300,000 clones, 90% detected once. The specimen sequenced was PBMCs or T cells enriched from blood (not recorded which). The receptor source for this set is a woman aged 18-29 years with acute COVID-19.

The rearrangement links TRBV9 to TRBJ2-2, with unresolved D. This CDR3 comprises 13 residues. Germline values: CDR1 SGDLS, CDR2 YYNGEE. Trimming pared 4 bases from V and 4 bases from J, leaving 8 bases between. CDR3 in amino acids: CASSTVSTGELFF. The CDR3 region has the DNA TGTGCCAGCAGCACCGTCAGCACCGGGGAGCTGTTTTTT.

This clone was found a few times. The chain has TRBV2 and TRBJ2-7, with 13 positions matching TRBD2. The CDR3 is made up of 14 amino acids. In germline, CDR1 is SNHLY, CDR2 FYNNEI. The V segment lost 7 bases and the J segment 4 bases; nucleotides outside the gene matches: 4. The CDR3 nucleotides are TGTGCCAGCAAAGGGACTAGCGGGGCTTACGAGCAGTACTTC. Translated: CASKGTSGAYEQYF.

V is TRBV7-9 and J is TRBJ1-1; D is possibly TRBD1 (6 bases). Trimming pared 2 bases from V and 3 bases from J, leaving 16 bases between. The CDR3 is made up of 16 amino acids. Germline assignment: CDR1 SEHNR and CDR2 FQNEAQ (reference sequence). The CDR3 DNA sequence: TGTGCCAGCAGCTTATGGAGCGGGGGCATGGACACTGAAGCTTTCTTT. It is translated as CASSLWSGGMDTEAFF.

The rearrangement joins TRBV14 to TRBJ1-6, with 7 positions matching TRBD1. V was clipped by 4 bases and J by 6 bases; unmatched bases: 9. CDR3 length: 16 amino acids. CDR1 and CDR2 from the germline V gene are SGHDN and FVKESK. CDR3 in DNA: TGTGCCAGCAGCCTAAGAACGGGACAGCTTAATTCACCCCTCCACTTT. This translates into CASSLRTGQLNSPLHF.

J is TRBJ1-4 and V is TRBV6-5; 8 nucleotides agree with TRBD1. Losses at the gene ends were 5 bases for V and 7 bases for J; bases not matched to a gene: 6. The CDR3 is 14 residues long. Per germline, CDR1 MNHEY and CDR2 SVGAGI. The DNA of the CDR3 is TGTGCCAGCAGTCTGACAGGGGCGGGTGAAAAACTGTTTTTT. Translation gives CASSLTGAGEKLFF.

This chain uses TRBV29-1 with TRBJ2-3; a weak D match, TRBD2 (6 bases). The V end was cut by 3 bases, the J end by 5 bases, with 9 bases between. This CDR3 comprises 12 residues. Per the germline V gene, CDR1 is SQVTM and CDR2 is ANQGSEA. DNA for the CDR3: TGCAGCGTTGACGGGAGAGGAGATACGCAGTATTTT. This gives the protein CSVDGRGDTQYF.

This sequence joins TRBV28 and TRBJ1-5, with D uncertain. This CDR3 spans 12 amino acids. Germline lookup yields CDR1 MDHEN and CDR2 SYDVKM. Trimming left V 7 bases short and J 11 bases short, with 15 bases between. CDR3 sequence: CASTRGPSAQHF. CDR3 bases: TGTGCCAGCACCCGAGGGCCTTCGGCCCAGCATTTT.

This rearrangement joins TRBV18 to TRBJ1-2, with a weak D call TRBD1 (6 bases). The CDR3 runs 16 residues. Between the trimmed V and J ends, which lost 1 base and 3 bases, there was a span of 15 bases. The germline gives CDR1 KGHSH, CDR2 LQKENI. The DNA of the CDR3 is TGTGCCAGCTCACCACTTCGGGGGGGGCGCGACTATGGCTACACCTTC. It translates to CASSPLRGGRDYGYTF.

V and J are TRBV28 and TRBJ1-6; D not resolved. This CDR3 comprises 13 residues. The V end was cut by 5 bases, the J end by 8 bases, with 10 bases between. The germline V gene encodes CDR1 MDHEN and CDR2 SYDVKM. CDR3 in DNA: TGTGCCAGCAGTCCTGGGCTTTATTCACCCCTCCACTTT. Translated, it gives CASSPGLYSPLHF.

This clone was recorded once. The chain couples TRBV10-3 to TRBJ2-1; TRBD2 agrees at 9 bases. The junction had 4 bases not matched to a gene; V was cut back by 4 bases and J by 0 bases. Per germline, CDR1 ENHRY and CDR2 SYGVKD. The CDR3 length is 16 residues. CDR3: CAISGTSVTSYNEQFF. The CDR3 coding sequence is TGTGCCATCAGTGGGACTAGCGTGACCTCCTACAATGAGCAGTTCTTC.

The chain combines TRBV9 with TRBJ2-5, with 15 bases fitting TRBD2. Losses at the gene ends were 3 bases for V and 5 bases for J; bases not matched to a gene: 5. Germline CDR1 and CDR2: SGDLS and YYNGEE. The CDR3 consists of 16 residues. The CDR3 region is CASSEGLAGGGETQYF. The CDR3 nucleotides read TGTGCCAGCAGCGAGGGACTAGCGGGAGGAGGGGAGACCCAGTACTTC.

This clone has only one observation. The CDR3 loop is CASSGQFYEQYF. CDR3 DNA sequence: TGTGCCAGTAGCGGACAGTTCTACGAGCAGTACTTC. The J gene is TRBJ2-7, the V gene TRBV19; D perhaps matches TRBD1 (6 bases). CDR1 and CDR2 (germline): LNHDA, SQIVND (reference sequence). The CDR3 extends over 12 amino acids. Deletions cut 6 bases from V and 3 bases from J, with 9 bases between.

The chain is built from TRBV10-1 and TRBJ2-1; 14 nucleotides line up with TRBD2. This CDR3 spans 13 amino acids. Germline CDR1 and CDR2: WNHNN and SYGVQD (reference sequence). V lost 5 bases, J lost 15 bases, and 6 bases stayed unmatched. In nucleotides, the CDR3 is TGCGCCAGCAGTCCCGGACTAGCGGGGGGACCGTTCTTC. Translation gives CASSPGLAGGPFF.

The chain links TRBV28 to TRBJ1-1; 8 nucleotides agree with TRBD1. Trimming removed 3 bases from V and 3 bases from J; junction bases left unmatched: 18. The germline gives CDR1 MDHEN, CDR2 SYDVKM. This CDR3 has 19 amino acids. CDR3 DNA sequence: TGTGCCAGCAGTTTTGGTCCCGTGAGACAGGGGTGGGGGGACACTGAAGCTTTCTTT. Amino acids: CASSFGPVRQGWGDTEAFF. Supplemented by reference TRBV28 and TRBJ1-1, the full variable domain reads DVKVTQSSRYLVKRTGEKVFLECVQDMDHENMFWYRQDPGLGLRLIYFSYDVKMKEKGDIPEGYSVSREKKERFSLILESASTNQTSMYLCASSFGPVRQGWGDTEAFFGQGTRLTVV.

The gene calls are TRBV29-1 and TRBJ1-1; no firm D call. V lost 4 bases, J lost 3 bases, and 9 bases lay in between. Per the germline V gene, CDR1 is SQVTM and CDR2 is ANQGSEA. There are 12 residues in the CDR3. Here the CDR3 DNA reads TGCAGCGTTGGCGAGGAGTACACTGAAGCTTTCTTT. Translated, it gives CSVGEEYTEAFF.

In this sample, this clone turned up a few times. The chain combines TRBV28 with TRBJ1-3, with D possibly matching TRBD1 (5 bases). The CDR3 spans 15 residues. From germline, CDR1 is MDHEN and CDR2 SYDVKM. Trimming removed 1 base at V and 2 bases at J, with 9 bases between. The CDR3 region has the DNA TGTGCCAGCAGTTTATCCACAGGCGCTGGAAACACCATATATTTT. Translation gives CASSLSTGAGNTIYF. Combining the CDR3 with reference TRBV28 and TRBJ1-3 gives the whole variable domain DVKVTQSSRYLVKRTGEKVFLECVQDMDHENMFWYRQDPGLGLRLIYFSYDVKMKEKGDIPEGYSVSREKKERFSLILESASTNQTSMYLCASSLSTGAGNTIYFGEGSWLTVV.

This clone was seen more than once but under ten times. V gene TRBV6-5 combines with J gene TRBJ2-7; D might be TRBD1 (5 bases). V lost 7 bases and J lost 4, with 14 bases in between. The CDR3 extends over 13 amino acids. Germline CDR1 and CDR2: MNHEY and SVGAGI. CDR3 in amino acids: CASTVAGQYEQYF. The DNA for the CDR3 is TGTGCCAGCACAGTGGCAGGGCAATACGAGCAGTACTTC.

The chain joins TRBV19 to TRBJ2-7; 12 bases line up with TRBD1. The CDR3 is 17 amino acids. Germline V gene data show CDR1 as LNHDA and CDR2 as SQIVND (reference sequence). V shed 5 bases, J shed 5 bases, and the junction held 13 bases outside the gene matches. Here the CDR3 reads CASSPPGDRGRRDEQYF. CDR3 DNA sequence: TGTGCCAGTAGTCCCCCTGGGGACAGGGGGCGCCGGGACGAGCAGTACTTC.

The V gene is TRBV19, the J gene TRBJ2-1; the D is unclear. V dropped 3 bases and J dropped 8 bases, with 5 bases sitting between them. Germline V gene data show CDR1 as LNHDA and CDR2 as SQIVND (reference sequence). This CDR3 is 11 amino acids long. The CDR3 reads CASSISYEQFF. CDR3 coding DNA: TGTGCCAGTAGTATCTCGTATGAGCAGTTCTTC.

This chain links TRBV6-6 with TRBJ1-5, with a weak D call TRBD1 (6 bases). Per the germline V gene, CDR1 is MNHNY and CDR2 is SVGAGI (reference sequence). The CDR3 length is 13 residues. Trimming left V 5 bases short and J 4 bases short, with 9 bases between. The CDR3, as DNA: TGTGCCAGCAGTACGGGACAAAATCAGCCCCAGCATTTT. This encodes CASSTGQNQPQHF.

The chain couples TRBV6-5 to TRBJ1-1; tentatively, D is TRBD1 (5 bases). V dropped 2 bases and J dropped 0 bases, with 10 bases sitting between them. The CDR3 runs to 15 residues. Germline V gene data show CDR1 as MNHEY and CDR2 as SVGAGI. The CDR3 sequence: CASSYQGLVNTEAFF. In nucleotides, the CDR3 is TGTGCCAGCAGTTACCAGGGCTTGGTGAACACTGAAGCTTTCTTT.

This clone was observed many times. This rearrangement joins TRBV15 to TRBJ1-5; maybe TRBD1 (5 bases). Germline CDR1 is LNHNV and CDR2 is YYDKDF (reference sequence). The CDR3 length is 14 residues. V was shortened by 0 bases and J by 8 bases, with 11 bases between the two germline ends. CDR3 in amino acids: CATSRDRGVKPQHF. In DNA form, the CDR3 reads TGTGCCACCAGCAGAGATCGGGGGGTGAAGCCCCAGCATTTT.

This chain uses TRBV27 with TRBJ2-7; TRBD2 is a possible D gene (6 bases). The V end lost 1 base, the J end lost 3 bases, and 13 bases lay between the germline ends. Per germline, CDR1 MNHEY and CDR2 SMNVEV (reference sequence). The CDR3 has 15 amino acids. For the CDR3, the DNA is TGTGCCAGCAGTTTATACCCGGGAGCCCTCTACGAGCAGTACTTC. Translation: CASSLYPGALYEQYF.

The rearrangement links TRBV23-1 to TRBJ1-4, with 8 bases that match TRBD1. TRBV23-1 is identified as an open reading frame with a role that is uncertain. V shed 4 bases, J shed 8 bases, and the junction held 6 bases outside the gene matches. The CDR3 length is 14 residues. The CDR3 is CASSPRGLGEKLFF. The CDR3 nucleotides are TGCGCCAGCAGTCCCAGGGGGCTGGGCGAAAAACTGTTTTTT.

This clone was seen a handful of times. V is TRBV7-6 and J is TRBJ2-1, with TRBD2 identical over 10 bases. The CDR3 sequence is 16 residues long. Trimming at V came to 5 bases and at J to 4 bases, leaving 8 bases not matched to a gene. CDR1 SGHVS and CDR2 FNYEAQ come from the germline V gene. The CDR3 nucleotides read TGTGCCAGCAGCCCTTCCGGGACTAGCGTTTACAATGAGCAGTTCTTC. This translates into CASSPSGTSVYNEQFF.

The rearrangement uses TRBV28 and TRBJ2-1; a weak D match, TRBD2 (5 bases). This CDR3 spans 14 amino acids. V lost 10 bases and J 0 bases, leaving 13 bases between the germline ends. Looked up from germline, CDR1 is MDHEN and CDR2 is SYDVKM. This chain's CDR3 is CATTGLNSYNEQFF. The CDR3 bases are TGTGCCACCACCGGACTGAACTCCTACAATGAGCAGTTCTTC.

The chain uses TRBV28 and TRBJ2-7, with 14 bases that match TRBD2. Germline trimming cut 6 bases from V and 6 bases from J; bases unmatched to any gene: 4. CDR3 length equals 14 residues. The V gene's germline CDR1 is MDHEN and CDR2 SYDVKM. The CDR3: CASRPGLAGVEQYF. CDR3 nucleotide sequence: TGTGCCAGCAGGCCGGGACTAGCGGGAGTCGAGCAGTACTTC.

The rearrangement joins TRBV7-9 to TRBJ1-2; TRBD1 might be the D (6 bases). The CDR3 contains 12 residues. Germline CDR1 and CDR2: SEHNR and FQNEAQ (reference sequence). V was cut by 4 bases and J by 5 bases, with 8 bases left in between. CDR3 sequence: CASSSGDYGYTF. The CDR3 coding sequence is TGTGCCAGCAGCTCAGGGGATTATGGCTACACCTTC.

The chain combines TRBV28 with TRBJ2-3; no definite D call. The CDR3 runs to 13 residues. The germline CDR1 and CDR2 sequences are MDHEN and SYDVKM. Trimming pared 6 bases from V and 3 bases from J, leaving 10 bases between. For the CDR3, the DNA is TGTGCCAGCAGCCATCCCCGGACAGATACGCAGTATTTT. Translation gives CASSHPRTDTQYF.

The chain has TRBV6-2 or TRBV6-3 and TRBJ2-1; the match to TRBD1 covers 10 bases. With V trimmed by 5 bases and J by 8 bases, 6 bases remained unmatched. Germline-derived CDR1 and CDR2 are MNHEY and SVGEGT. The CDR3 totals 14 residues. The CDR3 DNA reads as TGTGCCAGCAGTCAGACAGGGGGCAAAGATGAGCAGTTCTTC. Translated: CASSQTGGKDEQFF.

CDR3 bases: TGTGCCAGCAGTTCCGGGTGGTCGCTACGGCCGTCGGGCACTGAAGCTTTCTTT. Protein: CASSSGWSLRPSGTEAFF. The chain recombines TRBV28 with TRBJ1-1; D remains ambiguous. The ends were cut back, 4 bases at V and 4 bases at J, with 25 bases in the middle. The germline gives CDR1 MDHEN, CDR2 SYDVKM. This CDR3 contains 18 residues.

This sequence joins TRBV2 and TRBJ1-2; TRBD1 is a possible D gene (5 bases). The CDR3 spans 13 residues. Trimming stripped 6 bases from V and 5 bases from J, with 13 bases between. CDR1 SNHLY and CDR2 FYNNEI come from the germline V gene. The CDR3 sequence: CASRLGLKYGYTF. The CDR3 nucleotides are TGTGCCAGCAGGCTGGGACTGAAATATGGCTACACCTTC.